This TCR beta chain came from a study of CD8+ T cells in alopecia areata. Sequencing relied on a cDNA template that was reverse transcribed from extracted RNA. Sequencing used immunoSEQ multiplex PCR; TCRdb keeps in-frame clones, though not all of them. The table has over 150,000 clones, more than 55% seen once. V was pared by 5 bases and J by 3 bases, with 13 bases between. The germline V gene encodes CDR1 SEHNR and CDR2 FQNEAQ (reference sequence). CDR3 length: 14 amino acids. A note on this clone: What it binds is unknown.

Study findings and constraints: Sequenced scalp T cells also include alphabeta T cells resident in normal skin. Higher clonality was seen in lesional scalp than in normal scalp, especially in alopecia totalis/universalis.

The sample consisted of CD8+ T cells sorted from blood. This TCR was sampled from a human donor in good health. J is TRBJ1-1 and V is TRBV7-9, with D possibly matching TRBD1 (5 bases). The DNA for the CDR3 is TGTGCCAGCAGCCCCCCTCGGGGGGACACTGAAGCTTTCTTT. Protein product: CASSPPRGDTEAFF.